Following are 2 T cell receptor beta chains from one sample sequenced in a study of blood T cell repertoires in COVID-19. Data came from immunoSEQ multiplex PCR; TCRdb stores just in-frame clones and leaves some out. Here the sample spans around 300,000 clones, around four fifths being singletons. Sample: peripheral blood. The receptor set was obtained from a man aged 25 to 40 with active or convalescent COVID-19.

The rearrangement uses TRBV24-1 and TRBJ2-1; 9 nucleotides agree with TRBD1. Germline CDR1 and CDR2: KGHDR and SFDVKD. V trimming: 7 bases; J trimming: 5 bases; junction bases outside the gene matches: 2. The CDR3 is 13 amino acids. In DNA, the CDR3 is TGTGCCACCAGGGGGACAGGGAACAATGAGCAGTTCTTC. Translation gives CATRGTGNNEQFF.

The CDR3 DNA is TGTGCCAGCAGCTCCCGGACAGTAAACACCGGGGAGCTGTTTTTT. Translated, it gives CASSSRTVNTGELFF. V and J are TRBV6-5 and TRBJ2-2; D is perhaps TRBD1 (6 bases). Trimming stripped 6 bases from V and 2 bases from J, with 13 bases between. Germline CDR1 reads MNHEY; CDR2 reads SVGAGI. The CDR3 loop spans 15 amino acids.